The T cell receptor (beta chain) under discussion was sequenced for a study of T cells in Graves' hyperthyroidism and ophthalmopathy. Study-wide findings and caveats: Peripheral blood also featured most of the thyroid clonotypes expanded above 0.001.

Amplified regions were TCR beta CDR3 sequences from RNA transcripts. An initial round of RT-PCR targeting the TCR CDR3 relied on the HTBI primer set. TCRdb reprocessed the multiplex PCR reads with MiXCR, giving one entry per CDR3 protein. The sample carries roughly 530,000 distinct CDR3 sequences, 17% recorded once. This clonotype has a count of ten or more. What it binds is not known. The J segment lost 10 bases and the V segment lost 6 bases, leaving 12 bases of the junction unmatched. The CDR3 is made up of 13 amino acids. Germline CDR1 and CDR2: DFQATT and SNEGSKA (reference sequence). The chain is built from TRBV20-1 and TRBJ2-3; 8 bases map to TRBD1. What was sequenced was blood. The sequence came from a woman aged 18-29 years with Graves' ophthalmopathy. DNA for the CDR3: TGCAGTGCGCCGCCGGGGACAGGTCTTTCGCAGTATTTT. It encodes CSAPPGTGLSQYF.